This T cell receptor (beta chain) was sequenced during a study of OX40 agonist ivuxolimab in advanced cancers. Regarding the complete study: Ivuxolimab was a fully human IgG2 agonistic monoclonal antibody targeting the costimulatory receptor OX40 (CD134). The paper describes the monotherapy dose-escalation part (N of about 57 patients) of the phase I trial of ivuxolimab. Patients were allowed to have had prior anti-PD-1, anti-PD-L1 or anti-CTLA-4 therapy, and around two fifths of the dose-escalation patients had been treated with checkpoint inhibitors. Among the approximately 50 dose-escalation patients, 19 had hepatocellular carcinoma, 15 or so melanoma, 9 renal cell carcinoma and 9 head and neck cancer. In the dose-escalation cohort, approximately 82% of patients were male, and the mean age was roughly 60 years, with a range of roughly 20 to 85. Three dose-escalation patients achieved partial responses, one with hepatocellular carcinoma and two with cutaneous melanoma. The purpose of peripheral TCRbeta sequencing was to test whether ivuxolimab changed TCR sequence diversity and led to clonal T-cell expansion. Intravenous ivuxolimab was administered to patients every 2 weeks at six dose levels: 0.01, 0.1, 0.3, 1.5, 3 and 10 mg/kg. Overall study results and their limits: Low levels of normalized T-cell clonal expansion were also shown by some nonresponding patients. Partial responders in the 0.1-3.0 mg/kg groups had among the lowest normalized peripheral clonal expansion, especially among CD8+ T cells. At doses from 0.1 to 3.0 mg/kg, clonal expansion was seen in both CD4+ and CD8+ blood T cells between baseline and week 6. After ivuxolimab, more expanded clones were found on average in CD8+ T cells than in CD4+ T cells. Which antigens the clonally expanded peripheral T cells were specific for was not determined.

Concerning this clone itself: This clone's antigen is unknown. No much larger clone exists at a distance of one base, and base qualities are not known.

According to the germline V gene, CDR1 reads MNHNS and CDR2 reads SASEGT. Deletion took 10 bases off V and 2 bases off J, with a span of 12 bases between the germline ends. From its cysteine to its phenylalanine, the CDR3 spans 14 amino acids. Only CDR3 DNA remains: 42 bases, in frame from the first base. Genomic DNA was extracted from sorted cells for sequencing of the TCRbeta CDR3 region. The immunoSEQ Assay was used for sequencing of TCRbeta CDR3 regions. Entries here come from immuneACCESS through TCRdb and include only in-frame sequences with V and J called. Some clones fail to appear in such tables; in the studies checked, an unresolved V gene covers under half of the shortfall, and the cause of the remainder is unknown. This sample lists about 70,000 clones; 80% to 90% were detected once. Approximately 3% of the sample is in the top ten clones. Patients with autoimmune disease history or receiving systemic immunosuppression were excluded from the trial. Peripheral blood for TCR sequencing was drawn from every dose cohort at baseline, at cycle 4 day 1 and at cycle 7 day 1. The samples were drawn from a first-in-human, open-label, multicenter phase I dose-escalation trial of ivuxolimab. The trial enrolled adults with locally advanced or metastatic head and neck squamous cell, hepatocellular, melanoma or renal cell carcinoma. Before TCR sequencing, CD4+ T cells and CD8+ T cells from peripheral blood were sorted into separate populations.

The receptor chain draws on TRBV6-1 and TRBJ2-6, and perhaps TRBD1 as D gene, on 6 matching bases. The source is an adult with an advanced solid tumor such as melanoma, head and neck, liver or kidney cancer. Sequenced material: CD4+ or CD8+ T cells sorted from blood, taken in a trial of the OX40 agonist ivuxolimab. The CDR3 region has the sequence CAIRQDPGANVLTF. The nucleotide sequence is TGTGCCATCCGACAGGACCCTGGGGCCAACGTCCTGACTTTC.